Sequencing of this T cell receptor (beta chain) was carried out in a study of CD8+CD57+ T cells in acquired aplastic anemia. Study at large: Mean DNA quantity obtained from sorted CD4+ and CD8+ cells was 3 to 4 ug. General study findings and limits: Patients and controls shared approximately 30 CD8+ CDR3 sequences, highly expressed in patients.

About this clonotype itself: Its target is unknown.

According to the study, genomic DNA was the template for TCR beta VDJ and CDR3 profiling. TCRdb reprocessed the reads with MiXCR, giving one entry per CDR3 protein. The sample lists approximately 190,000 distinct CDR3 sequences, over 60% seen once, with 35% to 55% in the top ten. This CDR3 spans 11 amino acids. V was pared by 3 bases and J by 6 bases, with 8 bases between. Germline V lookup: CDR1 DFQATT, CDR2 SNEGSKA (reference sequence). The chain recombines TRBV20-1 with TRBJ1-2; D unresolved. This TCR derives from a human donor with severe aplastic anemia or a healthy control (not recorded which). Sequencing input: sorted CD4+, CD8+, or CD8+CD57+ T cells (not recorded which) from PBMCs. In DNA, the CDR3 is TGCAGTGCTAGGGGTAGGGATGGCTACACCTTC. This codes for CSARGRDGYTF.